Below, one T cell receptor beta chain is given with its context. Its cognate antigen is unknown. The entry originates in a study of T cell clonotyping in hematopoietic cell transplantation. Across the study: Cytoreduction preceded collection of pretransplant recipient samples.

Broader study findings: Graft donor and pretransplant recipient Inverse Simpson Index values predicted broader posttransplant TCR diversity.

The time point here: recipient sample about 28 days before transplant, after cytoreduction. Samples: about 28 days before transplant, then days 30, 100 and 180 after. V was clipped by 6 bases and J by 5 bases; unmatched bases: 15. Germline-derived CDR1 and CDR2 are MGHDK and SYGVNS. There are 16 residues in the CDR3. TCRdb's table, derived via immunoSEQ multiplex PCR, lists solely in-frame clones and lacks some. Here the sample spans tens of thousands of clones, about 83% being singletons. The receptor's source is a woman aged 25 to 39 with chronic myeloid leukemia. Some clones in this sample may be carry-over from other donors' samples. The rearrangement links TRBV25-1 to TRBJ2-5; 7 bases line up with TRBD2. This specimen was peripheral blood mononuclear cells, taken before stem cell transplant. CDR3 nucleotide sequence: TGTGCCAGCAGCCAGAAGGGCCGCGGGGGAAGGGAGACCCAGTACTTC. Translating it yields CASSQKGRGGRETQYF.